What follows is one T cell receptor beta chain and its context. Its antigen is unknown. This sample is part of a study of T cell responses to AZD1222 COVID-19 vaccine. Study overall: Pooled together were second doses at about 4 or about 12 weeks.

Repertoires were generated with immunoSEQ multiplex PCR, while TCRdb's copy carries only in-frame clones and drops some. The sample records around 130,000 clones, 85% to 95% being singletons. Points from the study as a whole: Baseline seropositivity characterized only a handful of AZD1222 recipients. Unmutated variant regions reportedly attract nearly half of all spike-specific TCRs. The donors showed a predominance of white British ancestry and of females, with possible underestimation of clonal diversity.

Trimming left V 1 base short and J 4 bases short, with 11 bases between. The CDR3 length is 16 residues. Germline V gives CDR1 SGHTA, CDR2 FQGNSA. The sequence came from an adult in good health. This rearrangement joins TRBV7-2 to TRBJ1-6; D gene ambiguous. The sequencing here drew on peripheral blood, taken on day 0 of AZD1222 vaccination. CDR3 DNA: TGTGCCAGCAGCTTAGAAGGTTCCTTTTATAATTCACCCCTCCACTTT. Protein: CASSLEGSFYNSPLHF.